This TCR beta chain was obtained from a study of OX40 agonist ivuxolimab in advanced cancers. The overall study: Averaging approximately 60 years in age, with a range of roughly 23 to 80, the cohort was 65% to 85% male.

CDR1 is SGHAT and CDR2 is FQNNGV in the germline V gene. The V end was cut by 0 bases, the J end by 8 bases, with 8 bases between. This CDR3 comprises 14 residues. The data were produced by immunoSEQ multiplex PCR, yet TCRdb's version contains in-frame clones alone and is incomplete. The sample holds tens of thousands of clones, about nine tenths seen once. This clone was counted once. This TCR was sampled from an adult with an advanced solid tumor such as melanoma, head and neck, liver or kidney cancer. This chain connects TRBV11-2 to TRBJ1-6; D remains ambiguous. The sequences come from CD4+ or CD8+ T cells sorted from blood, collected in a trial of the OX40 agonist ivuxolimab. In DNA form, the CDR3 reads TGTGCCAGCAGCTTAGACCCGGGATATTCACCCCTCCACTTT. The encoded protein is CASSLDPGYSPLHF.